The clone carrying this T cell receptor (beta chain) was seen a handful of times. Its antigen is still unknown. In germline, CDR1 is LGHDT, CDR2 YNNKEL (reference sequence). The ends were cut back, 2 bases at V and 4 bases at J, with 12 bases in the middle. There are 14 residues in the CDR3. The time point here: newly diagnosed GD, antithyroid drugs for less than 3 months. There was RNA extracted from PBMCs, and the TCR library was made from it. These data belong to a study of regulatory T cells in long-lasting Graves disease. Study-wide findings and caveats: TRBV28 was favored in persistent disease, as were TRBJ1-2 and TRBJ2-5.

CDR3-region Arm-PCR and iRepertoire HTBI primers produced the TCR beta libraries. TCRdb ran MiXCR on the multiplex PCR reads and lists one entry per CDR3 protein. The table includes approximately 400,000 distinct CDR3 sequences, 15% detected once. The same sample was also used in a study of T cells in Graves' hyperthyroidism and ophthalmopathy. From that second work: Uncontrolled infection, other autoimmune disease, pregnancy or lactation disqualified patients from enrolment. During a first-round RT-PCR of the TCR CDR3, the HTBI primer set was used.

The sequencing here drew on peripheral blood mononuclear cells (PBMCs), taken at new diagnosis, from a patient treated with antithyroid drugs. V gene TRBV3-1 combines with J gene TRBJ2-7; a possible D gene is TRBD1 (6 bases). The source of this sequence is a woman in her 40s with Graves disease. The CDR3 is CASSQRDTRYEQYF. DNA of the CDR3: TGTGCCAGCAGCCAAAGGGACACGCGTTACGAGCAGTACTTC.